The sequence of this TCR beta chain was determined in a study of beta chain features in type 1 diabetes. The study, taken as a whole, reports: The naive, central memory and Treg TCRB repertoires of patients appeared to be more similar to one another than those of healthy donors. Shortening of TCRB CDR3s, moderate but significant, appeared in all four CD4+ subsets of Type 1 diabetes patients. Patients with type 1 diabetes carried fewer insertions and had more deletions at their VDJ junctions. The question left open here concerned HLA type influencing TCRB rearrangement.

To note about this clone: As yet, its antigen is unknown.

Central memory, naive, regulatory and stem cell-like memory CD4+ cells were sorted by CD45RO/CCR7/CD25/CD127/CD95/CD27. Reverse transcribing all isolated RNA meant expressed TCRB transcripts were sequenced. Libraries were prepared by immunoSEQ multiplex PCR; TCRdb keeps only in-frame clonotypes and omits some of them. Of roughly 150,000 clones listed, approximately 10% are singletons. The clonotype comes from a man aged 25 to 45 with type 1 diabetes. What was sequenced was central memory CD4+ T cells from blood.

The CDR3 coding sequence is TGTGCCAGTAGTCCCCAAGCTAACGGTCATAACAATGAGCAGTTCTTC. Encoded protein: CASSPQANGHNNEQFF. The V and J genes are TRBV19 and TRBJ2-1, with D unresolved. The V and J ends lost 5 bases and 5 bases respectively, with 19 bases between them. Germline V gene lookup returns CDR1 LNHDA and CDR2 SQIVND (reference sequence). CDR3 length equals 16 residues.